The clone carrying this T cell receptor (beta chain) was seen a few times. This entry is derived from a study of cytomegalovirus exposure and HLA in healthy donors. Study-level information: Tens of millions of unique TCRs from HLA-typed donors were held in an early release of data.

Both 60 Vbeta primers and 13 Jbeta primers went into the PCR. This table comes from immunoSEQ multiplex PCR, and its TCRdb copy is limited to in-frame clones, with some not included. The repertoire holds approximately 97,000 clones, about 62% seen once, with about 4.4% in the top ten. The V and J ends lost 5 bases and 0 bases respectively, with 14 bases between them. The CDR3 covers 15 residues. The germline gives CDR1 MDHEN, CDR2 SYDVKM. Sequencing input: PBMCs. The receptor was isolated from a human donor in good health. J is TRBJ2-7 and V is TRBV28; weak D call: TRBD2 (7 bases). CDR3 amino acids: CASSGGAASSYEQYF. In nucleotides, the CDR3 is TGTGCCAGCAGTGGGGGGGCGGCGAGCTCCTACGAGCAGTACTTC.